Listed below are T cell receptor beta chains from one sample, sequenced in a study of CXCR3-negative and CXCR3-positive naive CD8 T cells. For each CDR3 protein, TCRdb gives one entry from its re-call of the 5' RACE reads, without DNA. This table lists tens of thousands of distinct CDR3 sequences. The specimen was naive CXCR3- CD8+ T cells from blood. The source is a human donor in good health. Some clones in this sample may be carry-over from other donors' samples. Both conserved end residues are part of each CDR3.

CDR3 protein: CSVELDTDTQYF
J gene: TRBJ2-3
V gene: TRBV29-1

CDR3 protein: CSVLGTGLSKSYEQYF
J gene: TRBJ2-7
V gene: TRBV29-1

CDR3 protein: CASSFLAGDQETQYF
J gene: TRBJ2-5
V gene: TRBV11-2

CDR3 protein: CSVASSGRGDTGELFF
J gene: TRBJ2-2
V gene: TRBV29-1

CDR3 protein: CSARDQGFSYEQYF
J gene: TRBJ2-7
V gene: TRBV20-1

CDR3 protein: CASHPGLAPTAMSTQYF
J gene: TRBJ2-3
V gene: TRBV7-9

CDR3 protein: CASSPQDDYGYTF
J gene: TRBJ1-2
V gene: TRBV18

CDR3 protein: CASSRGTGNTEAFF
J gene: TRBJ1-1
V gene: TRBV4-3

CDR3 protein: CASSERVYRHTEAFF
J gene: TRBJ1-1
V gene: TRBV2

CDR3 protein: CASSLTAGHGYEQYF
J gene: TRBJ2-7
V gene: TRBV7-2

CDR3 protein: CASSQEPGAIEQYF
J gene: TRBJ2-7
V gene: TRBV6-2/TRBV6-3

CDR3 protein: CSVEGSPYEQYF
J gene: TRBJ2-7
V gene: TRBV29-1

CDR3 protein: CASSLGGHRGYTF
J gene: TRBJ1-2
V gene: TRBV5-5

CDR3 protein: CASSPGVGYGGYTF
J gene: TRBJ1-2
V gene: TRBV7-2

CDR3 protein: CASRSDSSSYNEQFF
J gene: TRBJ2-1
V gene: TRBV7-8

CDR3 protein: CATQGLSKNIQYF
J gene: TRBJ2-4
V gene: TRBV2

CDR3 protein: CASSGGLATDTQYF
J gene: TRBJ2-3
V gene: TRBV13

CDR3 protein: CASSPPGVAGELFF
J gene: TRBJ2-2
V gene: TRBV7-3

CDR3 protein: CASESGQGLFWKF
J gene: TRBJ2-7
V gene: TRBV30

CDR3 protein: CSVLDTANYGYTF
J gene: TRBJ1-2
V gene: TRBV29-1

CDR3 protein: CASSSSGPSYEQYF
J gene: TRBJ2-7
V gene: TRBV25-1

CDR3 protein: CASSPDPKEKLFF
J gene: TRBJ1-4
V gene: TRBV3-1

CDR3 protein: CASSNTLAGYGELFF
J gene: TRBJ2-2
V gene: TRBV4-3

CDR3 protein: CASSTSPGSSTDTQYF
J gene: TRBJ2-3
V gene: TRBV7-9

CDR3 protein: CSARGPGRGDTEAFF
J gene: TRBJ1-1
V gene: TRBV20-1

CDR3 protein: CASSPYRNTGELFF
J gene: TRBJ2-2
V gene: TRBV13

CDR3 protein: CASRRETGIGDTQYF
J gene: TRBJ2-3
V gene: TRBV27

CDR3 protein: CAGLAGGNNEQFF
J gene: TRBJ2-1
V gene: TRBV2

CDR3 protein: CASSLLGGSTDTQYF
J gene: TRBJ2-3
V gene: TRBV7-3

CDR3 protein: CSVVRDADTYEQYF
J gene: TRBJ2-7
V gene: TRBV29-1

CDR3 protein: CASSMGGVPGELFF
J gene: TRBJ2-2
V gene: TRBV19

CDR3 protein: CASSWDRGKTEAFF
J gene: TRBJ1-1
V gene: TRBV7-2

CDR3 protein: CASSSRRDHYEQYF
J gene: TRBJ2-7
V gene: TRBV7-6

CDR3 protein: CSARDPGESNQPQHF
J gene: TRBJ1-5
V gene: TRBV20-1

CDR3 protein: CSALAPGETQYF
J gene: TRBJ2-5
V gene: TRBV29-1

CDR3 protein: CASSVTGEFYNEQFF
J gene: TRBJ2-1
V gene: TRBV9

CDR3 protein: CSVESGDSYEQYF
J gene: TRBJ2-7
V gene: TRBV29-1